Listed below are T cell receptor beta chains from one sample, sequenced in a study of beta chain features in type 1 diabetes. Sequencing used immunoSEQ multiplex PCR; TCRdb keeps in-frame clones, though not all of them. The top ten hold 0.015% to 0.02% of the sample, which has about 330,000 clones, around 10% seen once. Sequenced sample: naive CD4+ T cells from blood. Receptor source: a young woman in good health. Each CDR3 is given with its conserved first and last residue.

>TRBV11-2
CASSFPGRGRASEQFF
>TRBV18
CASSPGLADTNEQFF
>TRBV25-1
CASSESATGIYGYTF
>TRBV6-1
CASSDPLGAGLHNEQFF
>TRBV4-2
CASSQALAAPQETQYF
>TRBV7-3
CASSFTGGTDTQYF
>TRBV30
CAWSLEGAYNEQFF
>TRBV6-5
CASSYTSGSRTEQFF
>TRBV11-1
CASSLIGETQYF
>TRBV10-3
CAISDARDSPYEQFF
>TRBV10-3
CAISESRVSGYEQYF
>TRBV18
CASSPQEAQPETQYF
>TRBV18
CASSPPIVGYGYTF
>TRBV28
CASGAPYNEQFF
>TRBV4-3
CASSQRLALNNEQFF
>TRBV7-9
CASSLLALGPYNEQFF
>TRBV29-1
CSVGLAGRNEQFF
>TRBV6-5
CASGWRAGSDTQYF
>TRBV5-6
CASSLTSGSYEQYF
>TRBV18
CASSPPRTGPYEQYF
>TRBV18
CASSTGEDQPQHF
>TRBV4-3
CASSLGTGGTGANVLTF
>TRBV2
CASSEESGFTEAFF
>TRBV7-3
CASSLTPRTYNEQFF
>TRBV9
CASSVSSKGLQETQYF
>TRBV18
CASSPLRSGTYNEQFF
>TRBV2
CASQRTANQPQHF
>TRBV18
CASSPHDRPQETQYF
>TRBV27
CASSTNTRISGANVLTF
>TRBV9
CASSERTSATNEQFF
>TRBV5-1
CASSLGDSTSGRVKYF
>TRBV10-3
CAAGGPGDTQYF
>TRBV6-6
CASSYVTSGKDTQYF
>TRBV4-2
CASSHPPRGNRGEFGNTIYF
>TRBV19
CASSDRQGLWNEQFF
>TRBV9
CASSVMGSSYEQYF
>TRBV7-8
CASSSSGRVNNEQFF
>TRBV7-3
CASSRTGTSGHEQFF
>TRBV30
CAWIREGADTQYF
>TRBV7-2
CASSRDRELRNEQFF
>TRBV7-2
CASSSATGVTEAFF
>TRBV7-2
CASSSRGSGSLSDTQYF
>TRBV30
CAWSHRTSGSRYEQYF
>TRBV2
CASRPGQGYGYTF
>TRBV27
CATRYGRAGYEQYF
>TRBV5-6
CASSLVGQEVLEAFF
>TRBV7-3
CASSQGQGSFYGYTF
>TRBV6-5
CASRVSGSADTQYF
>TRBV18
CASYRQGLNGYTF
>TRBV7-9
CASSLGLVVPDTQYF
>TRBV25-1
CASTPQGWANVLTF